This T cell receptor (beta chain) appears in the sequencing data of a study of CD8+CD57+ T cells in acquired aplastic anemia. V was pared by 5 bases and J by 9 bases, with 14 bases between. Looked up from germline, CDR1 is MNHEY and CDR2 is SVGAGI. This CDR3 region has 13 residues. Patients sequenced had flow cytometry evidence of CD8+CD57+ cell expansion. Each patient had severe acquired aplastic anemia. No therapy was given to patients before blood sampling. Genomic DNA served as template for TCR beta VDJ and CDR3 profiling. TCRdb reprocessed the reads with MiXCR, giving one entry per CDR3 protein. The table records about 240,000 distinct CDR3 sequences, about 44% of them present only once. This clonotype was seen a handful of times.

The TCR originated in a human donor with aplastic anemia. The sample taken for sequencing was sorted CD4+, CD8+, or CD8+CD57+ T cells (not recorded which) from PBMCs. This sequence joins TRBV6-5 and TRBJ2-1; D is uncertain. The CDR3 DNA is TGTGCCAGCAGTAGGAGAGTGGGTGCTGAGCAGTTCTTC. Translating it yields CASSRRVGAEQFF.